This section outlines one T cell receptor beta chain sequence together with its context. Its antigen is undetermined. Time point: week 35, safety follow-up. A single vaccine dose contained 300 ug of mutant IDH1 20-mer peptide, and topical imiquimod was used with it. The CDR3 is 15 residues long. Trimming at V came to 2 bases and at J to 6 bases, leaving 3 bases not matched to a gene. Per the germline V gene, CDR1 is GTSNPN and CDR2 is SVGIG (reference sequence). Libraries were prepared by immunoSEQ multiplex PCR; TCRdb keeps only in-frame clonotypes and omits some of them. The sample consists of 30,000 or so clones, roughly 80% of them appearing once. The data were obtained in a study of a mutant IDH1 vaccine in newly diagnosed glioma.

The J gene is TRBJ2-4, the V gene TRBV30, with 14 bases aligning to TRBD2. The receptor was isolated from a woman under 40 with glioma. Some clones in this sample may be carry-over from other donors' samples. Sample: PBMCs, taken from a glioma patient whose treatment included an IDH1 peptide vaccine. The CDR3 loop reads CAWSPGLAGGNIQYF. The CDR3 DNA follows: TGTGCCTGGAGTCCAGGACTAGCGGGAGGAAACATTCAGTACTTC.